This T cell receptor (beta chain) was captured in a study of blood T cell repertoires in COVID-19. Trimming left V 8 bases short and J 4 bases short, with 12 bases between. The germline CDR1 and CDR2 sequences are MDHEN and SYDVKM. The CDR3 has 13 residues. Produced via immunoSEQ multiplex PCR; TCRdb's table is partial and in-frame only. The sample comprises approximately 190,000 clones, 70% to 85% of which are singletons, and less than 5.5% rests with the top ten. This TCR was sampled from a woman aged 55-75 years with acute COVID-19. This sequence joins TRBV28 and TRBJ2-1; perhaps TRBD1 as D (6 bases). Sequencing was performed on PBMCs or T cells enriched from blood (not recorded which). The chain's CDR3 is CASGRGPYNEQFF. CDR3 nucleotide sequence: TGTGCCAGCGGCAGGGGCCCATACAATGAGCAGTTCTTC.